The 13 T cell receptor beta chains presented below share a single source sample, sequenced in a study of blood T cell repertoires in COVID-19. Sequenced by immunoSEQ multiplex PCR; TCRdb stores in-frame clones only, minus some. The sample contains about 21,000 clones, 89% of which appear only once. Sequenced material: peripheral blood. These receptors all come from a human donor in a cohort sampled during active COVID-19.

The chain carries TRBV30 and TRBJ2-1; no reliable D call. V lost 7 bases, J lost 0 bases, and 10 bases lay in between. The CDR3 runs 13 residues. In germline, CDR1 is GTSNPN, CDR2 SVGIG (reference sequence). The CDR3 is CAFDTDSYNEQFF. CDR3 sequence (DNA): TGTGCCTTCGATACTGACTCCTACAATGAGCAGTTCTTC.

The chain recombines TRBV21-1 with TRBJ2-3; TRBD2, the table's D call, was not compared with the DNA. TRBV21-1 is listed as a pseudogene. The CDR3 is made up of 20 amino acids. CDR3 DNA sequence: TGTTCCCAGGCCAGACTGGCCGTCTATGACTACGAGGGAGGGCTAGATACGCAGTATTTT. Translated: CSQARLAVYDYEGGLDTQYF.

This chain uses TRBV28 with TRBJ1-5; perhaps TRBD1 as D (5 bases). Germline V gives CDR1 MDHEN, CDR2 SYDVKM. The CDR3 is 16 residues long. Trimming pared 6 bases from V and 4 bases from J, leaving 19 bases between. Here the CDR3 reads CASSEKPGLKNQPQHF. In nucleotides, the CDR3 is TGTGCCAGCAGCGAAAAGCCGGGACTGAAGAATCAGCCCCAGCATTTT.

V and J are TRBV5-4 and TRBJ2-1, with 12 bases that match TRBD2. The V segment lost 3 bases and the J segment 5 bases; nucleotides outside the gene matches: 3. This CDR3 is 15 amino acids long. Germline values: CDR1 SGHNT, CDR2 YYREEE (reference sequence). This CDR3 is CASSSRTSGDNEQFF. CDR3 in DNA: TGTGCCAGCAGCTCACGGACTAGCGGGGACAATGAGCAGTTCTTC. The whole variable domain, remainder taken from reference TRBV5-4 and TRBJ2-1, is ETGVTQSPTHLIKTRGQQVTLRCSSQSGHNTVSWYQQALGQGPQFIFQYYREEENGRGNFPPRFSGLQFPNYSSELNVNALELDDSALYLCASSSRTSGDNEQFFGPGTRLTVL.

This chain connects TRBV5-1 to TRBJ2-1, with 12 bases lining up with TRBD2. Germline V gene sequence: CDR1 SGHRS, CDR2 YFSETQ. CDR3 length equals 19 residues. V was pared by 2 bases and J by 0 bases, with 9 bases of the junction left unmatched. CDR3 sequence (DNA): TGCGCCAGCAGCTTACTCCGACTAGCGGGAGTGAGCTCCTACAATGAGCAGTTCTTC. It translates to CASSLLRLAGVSSYNEQFF. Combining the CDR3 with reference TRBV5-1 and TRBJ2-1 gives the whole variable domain KAGVTQTPRYLIKTRGQQVTLSCSPISGHRSVSWYQQTPGQGLQFLFEYFSETQRNKGNFPGRFSGRQFSNSRSEMNVSTLELGDSALYLCASSLLRLAGVSSYNEQFFGPGTRLTVL.

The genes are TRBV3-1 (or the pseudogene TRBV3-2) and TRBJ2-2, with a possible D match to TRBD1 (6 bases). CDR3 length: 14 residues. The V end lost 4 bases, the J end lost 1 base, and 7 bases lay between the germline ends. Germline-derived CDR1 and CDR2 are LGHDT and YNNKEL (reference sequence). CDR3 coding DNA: TGTGCCAGCAGCCGACAGGAGAACACCGGGGAGCTGTTTTTT. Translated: CASSRQENTGELFF.

As DNA, the CDR3 is TGTGCCAGCAGCTCGCTTTTGGGGCGGCGCACTGAAGCTTTCTTT. Translated, it gives CASSSLLGRRTEAFF. The gene calls are TRBV7-9 and TRBJ1-1, with D possibly matching TRBD1 (5 bases). The germline CDR1 and CDR2 sequences are SEHNR and FQNEAQ (reference sequence). The CDR3 covers 15 residues. Trimming pared 4 bases from V and 4 bases from J, leaving 16 bases between.

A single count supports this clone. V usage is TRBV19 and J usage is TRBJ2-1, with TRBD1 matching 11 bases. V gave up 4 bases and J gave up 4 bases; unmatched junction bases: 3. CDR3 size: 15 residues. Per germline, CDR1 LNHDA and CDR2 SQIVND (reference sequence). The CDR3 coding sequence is TGTGCCAGTAGTACGGGGACAGGGGGATACAATGAGCAGTTCTTC. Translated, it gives CASSTGTGGYNEQFF.

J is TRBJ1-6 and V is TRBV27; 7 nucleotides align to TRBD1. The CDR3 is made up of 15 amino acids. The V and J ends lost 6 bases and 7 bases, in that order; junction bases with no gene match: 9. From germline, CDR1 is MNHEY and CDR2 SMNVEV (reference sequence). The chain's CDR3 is CASRAGQFFNSPLHF. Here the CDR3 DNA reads TGTGCCAGCAGGGCGGGACAGTTTTTCAATTCACCCCTCCACTTT.

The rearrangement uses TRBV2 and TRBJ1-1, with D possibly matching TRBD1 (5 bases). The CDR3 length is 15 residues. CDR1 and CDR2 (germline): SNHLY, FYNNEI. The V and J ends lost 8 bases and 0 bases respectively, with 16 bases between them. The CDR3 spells CASPRGGGMNTEAFF. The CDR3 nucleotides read TGTGCCAGCCCGAGGGGAGGCGGCATGAACACTGAAGCTTTCTTT.

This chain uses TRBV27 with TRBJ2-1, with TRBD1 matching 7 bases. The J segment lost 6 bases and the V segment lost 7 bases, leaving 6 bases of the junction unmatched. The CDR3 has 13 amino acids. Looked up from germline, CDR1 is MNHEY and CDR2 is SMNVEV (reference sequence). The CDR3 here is CASKLTGSNEQFF. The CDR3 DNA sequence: TGTGCCAGCAAACTGACAGGGAGCAATGAGCAGTTCTTC.

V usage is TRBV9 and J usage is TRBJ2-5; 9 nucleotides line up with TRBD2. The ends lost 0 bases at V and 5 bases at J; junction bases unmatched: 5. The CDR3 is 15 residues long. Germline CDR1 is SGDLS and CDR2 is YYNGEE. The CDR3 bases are TGTGCCAGCAGCGTAGGTGCGGGAGGGCGGGAGACCCAGTACTTC. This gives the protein CASSVGAGGRETQYF.

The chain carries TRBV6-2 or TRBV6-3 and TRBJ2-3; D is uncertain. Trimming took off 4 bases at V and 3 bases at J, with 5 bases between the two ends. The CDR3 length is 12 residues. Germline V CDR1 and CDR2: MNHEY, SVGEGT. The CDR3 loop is CASSSQTDTQYF. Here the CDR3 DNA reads TGTGCCAGCAGTTCCCAGACAGATACGCAGTATTTT.